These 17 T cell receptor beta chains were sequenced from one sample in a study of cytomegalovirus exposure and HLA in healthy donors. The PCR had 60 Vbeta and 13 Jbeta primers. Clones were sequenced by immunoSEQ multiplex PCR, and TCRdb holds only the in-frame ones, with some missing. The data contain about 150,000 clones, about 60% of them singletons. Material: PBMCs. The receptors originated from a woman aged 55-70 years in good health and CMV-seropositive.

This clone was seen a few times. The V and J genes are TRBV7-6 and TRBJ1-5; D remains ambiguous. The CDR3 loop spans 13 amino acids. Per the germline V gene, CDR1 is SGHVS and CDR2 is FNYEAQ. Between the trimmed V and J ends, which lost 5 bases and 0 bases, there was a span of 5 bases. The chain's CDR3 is CASSLNSNQPQHF. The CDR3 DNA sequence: TGTGCCAGCAGCCTTAATAGCAATCAGCCCCAGCATTTT.

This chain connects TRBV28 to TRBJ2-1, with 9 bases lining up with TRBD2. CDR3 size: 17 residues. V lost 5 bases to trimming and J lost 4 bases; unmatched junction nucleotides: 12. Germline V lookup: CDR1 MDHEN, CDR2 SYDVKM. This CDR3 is CASSPRGISGGYNEQFF. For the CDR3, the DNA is TGTGCCAGCAGTCCACGCGGAATTAGCGGGGGATACAATGAGCAGTTCTTC.

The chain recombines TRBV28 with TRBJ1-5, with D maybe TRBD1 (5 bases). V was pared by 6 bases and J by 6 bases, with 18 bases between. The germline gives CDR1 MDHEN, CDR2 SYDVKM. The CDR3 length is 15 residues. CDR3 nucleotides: TGTGCCAGCAGACCCGGGGGAGGTGGTCGTCAGCCCCAGCATTTT. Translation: CASRPGGGGRQPQHF.

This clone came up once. The CDR3 here is CASIRRASGGTSSYNEQFF. The CDR3 DNA reads as TGTGCCAGCATCAGGCGGGCTAGCGGGGGGACGAGCTCCTACAATGAGCAGTTCTTC. The chain employs TRBV27 and TRBJ2-1; 11 bases match TRBD2. The J segment lost 0 bases and the V segment lost 7 bases, leaving 14 bases of the junction unmatched. Per the germline V gene, CDR1 is MNHEY and CDR2 is SMNVEV (reference sequence). The CDR3 runs 19 residues.

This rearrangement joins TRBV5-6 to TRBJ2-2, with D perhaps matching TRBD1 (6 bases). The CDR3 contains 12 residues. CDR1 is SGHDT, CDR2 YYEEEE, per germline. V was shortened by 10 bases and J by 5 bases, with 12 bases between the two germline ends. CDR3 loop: CAGRTGTGELFF. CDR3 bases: TGTGCCGGGAGAACAGGGACCGGGGAGCTGTTTTTT.

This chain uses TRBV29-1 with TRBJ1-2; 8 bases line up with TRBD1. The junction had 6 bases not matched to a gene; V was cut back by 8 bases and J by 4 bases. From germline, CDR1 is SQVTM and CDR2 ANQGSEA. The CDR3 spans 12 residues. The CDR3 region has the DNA TGCAGCACGGGACAGGATAGCTATGGCTACACCTTC. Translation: CSTGQDSYGYTF.

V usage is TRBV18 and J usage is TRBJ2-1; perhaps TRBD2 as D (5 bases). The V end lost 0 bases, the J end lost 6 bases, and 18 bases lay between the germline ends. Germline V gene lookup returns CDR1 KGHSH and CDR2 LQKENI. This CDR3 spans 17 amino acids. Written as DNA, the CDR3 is TGTGCCAGCTCACCACCGCTGCAATTTGCTAGCCTCAATGAGCAGTTCTTC. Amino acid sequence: CASSPPLQFASLNEQFF. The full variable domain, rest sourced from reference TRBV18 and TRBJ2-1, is NAGVMQNPRHLVRRRGQEARLRCSPMKGHSHVYWYRQLPEEGLKFMVYLQKENIIDESGMPKERFSAEFPKEGPSILRIQQVVRGDSAAYFCASSPPLQFASLNEQFFGPGTRLTVL.

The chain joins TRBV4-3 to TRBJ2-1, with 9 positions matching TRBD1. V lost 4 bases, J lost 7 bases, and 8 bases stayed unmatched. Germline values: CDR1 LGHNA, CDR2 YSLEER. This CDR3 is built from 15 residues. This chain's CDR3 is CASSPSGQGSNEQFF. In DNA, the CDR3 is TGCGCCAGCAGCCCCTCGGGACAGGGCTCAAATGAGCAGTTCTTC.

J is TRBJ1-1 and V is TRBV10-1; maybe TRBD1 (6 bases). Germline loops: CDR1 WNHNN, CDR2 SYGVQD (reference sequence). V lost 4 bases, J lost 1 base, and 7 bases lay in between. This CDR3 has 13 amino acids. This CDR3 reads CASSGQENTEAFF. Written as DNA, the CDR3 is TGCGCCAGCAGTGGACAGGAGAACACTGAAGCTTTCTTT.

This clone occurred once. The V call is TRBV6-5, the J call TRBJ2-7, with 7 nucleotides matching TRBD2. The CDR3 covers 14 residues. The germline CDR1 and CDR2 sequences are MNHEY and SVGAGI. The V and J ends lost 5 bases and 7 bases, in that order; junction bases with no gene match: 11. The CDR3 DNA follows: TGTGCCAGCAGTCAGCGGGATGGCCGGTTTGAGCAGTACTTC. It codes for CASSQRDGRFEQYF.

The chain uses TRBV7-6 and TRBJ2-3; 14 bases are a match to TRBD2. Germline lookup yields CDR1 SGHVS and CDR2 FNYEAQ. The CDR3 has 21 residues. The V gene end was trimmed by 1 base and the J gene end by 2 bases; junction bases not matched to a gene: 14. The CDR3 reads CASSLETGLAGALSLTDTQYF. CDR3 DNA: TGTGCCAGCAGCTTAGAGACGGGACTAGCGGGAGCCCTCTCACTCACAGATACGCAGTATTTT. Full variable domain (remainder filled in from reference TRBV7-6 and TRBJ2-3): GAGVSQSPRYKVTKRGQDVALRCDPISGHVSLYWYRQALGQGPEFLTYFNYEAQQDKSGLPNDRFSAERPEGSISTLTIQRTEQRDSAMYRCASSLETGLAGALSLTDTQYFGPGTRLTVL.

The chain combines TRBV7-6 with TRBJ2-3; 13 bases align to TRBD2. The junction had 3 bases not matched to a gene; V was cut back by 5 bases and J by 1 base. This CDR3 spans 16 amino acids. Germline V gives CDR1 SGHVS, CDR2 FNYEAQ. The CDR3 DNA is TGTGCCAGCAGCACACTAGCGGGAGGGCGCACAGATACGCAGTATTTT. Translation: CASSTLAGGRTDTQYF.

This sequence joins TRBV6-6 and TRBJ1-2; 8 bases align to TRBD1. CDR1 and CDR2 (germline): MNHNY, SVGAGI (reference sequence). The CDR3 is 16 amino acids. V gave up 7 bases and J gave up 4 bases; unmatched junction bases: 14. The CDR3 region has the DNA TGTGCCAGCAAAAGGGTCGGACAGGGCGCGAGCTATGGCTACACCTTC. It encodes CASKRVGQGASYGYTF.

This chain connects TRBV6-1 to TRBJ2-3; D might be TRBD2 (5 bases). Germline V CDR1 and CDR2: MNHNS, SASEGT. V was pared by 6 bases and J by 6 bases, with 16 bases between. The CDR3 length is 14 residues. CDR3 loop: CASSPRGPGDTQYF. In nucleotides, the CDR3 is TGTGCCAGCAGCCCAAGAGGGCCGGGGGATACGCAGTATTTT.

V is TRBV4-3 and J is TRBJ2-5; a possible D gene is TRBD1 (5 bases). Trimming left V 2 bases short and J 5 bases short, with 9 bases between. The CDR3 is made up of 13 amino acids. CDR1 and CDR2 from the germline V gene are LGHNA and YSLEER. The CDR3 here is CASSQWKGETQYF. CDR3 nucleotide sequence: TGCGCCAGCAGCCAATGGAAGGGGGAGACCCAGTACTTC.

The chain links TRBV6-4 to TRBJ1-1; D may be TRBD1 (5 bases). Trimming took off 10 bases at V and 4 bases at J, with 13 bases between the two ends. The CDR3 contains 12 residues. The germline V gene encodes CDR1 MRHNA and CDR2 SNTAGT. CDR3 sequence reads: CATQGTVTEAFF. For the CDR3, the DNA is TGTGCCACCCAGGGTACGGTCACTGAAGCTTTCTTT.

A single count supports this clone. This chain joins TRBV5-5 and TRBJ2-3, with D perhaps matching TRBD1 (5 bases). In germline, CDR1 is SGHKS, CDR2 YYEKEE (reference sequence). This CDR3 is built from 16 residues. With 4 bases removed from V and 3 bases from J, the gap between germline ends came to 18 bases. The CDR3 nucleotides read TGTGCCAGCAGCCACACCGACAGAAGTGGAACAGATACGCAGTATTTT. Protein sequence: CASSHTDRSGTDTQYF.